The 30 T cell receptor beta chains given below trace back to one sample, sequenced in a study. Using its own MiXCR run on the RT-PCR reads, TCRdb lists one record per CDR3 protein. This sample has fewer than 800,000 distinct CDR3 sequences, with 11% to 15% found just once. Sequencing input: memory CD4+ T cells from blood. These receptors came from a female donor in good health, serving as a healthy control.

The sample holds many counts of this clonotype. The chain has TRBV29-1 and TRBJ2-1; 9 bases fit TRBD2. The V and J ends lost 3 bases and 8 bases, in that order; junction bases with no gene match: 8. Germline V lookup: CDR1 SQVTM, CDR2 ANQGSEA. This CDR3 has 14 amino acids. The DNA of the CDR3 is TGCAGCGTTGATAGCGGGAGCTGGGTGGATGAGCAGTTCTTC. Protein sequence: CSVDSGSWVDEQFF.

The chain carries TRBV20-1 and TRBJ2-3, with unresolved D. V gave up 7 bases and J gave up 2 bases, with 13 bases separating them. The CDR3 is made up of 13 amino acids. Germline V lookup: CDR1 DFQATT, CDR2 SNEGSKA (reference sequence). The chain's CDR3 is CSVLNSFTDTQYF. The CDR3 DNA follows: TGCAGTGTCCTAAACAGTTTCACAGATACGCAGTATTTT.

Many counts were recorded for this clonotype. The CDR3 coding sequence is TGCGCCAGCAGCTTGAGTACCCAGAAGAGCTCCTACGAGCAGTACTTC. It is translated as CASSLSTQKSSYEQYF. The chain combines TRBV5-1 with TRBJ2-7, with unresolved D. CDR1 SGHRS and CDR2 YFSETQ come from the germline V gene. This CDR3 comprises 16 residues. Trimming removed 1 base at V and 0 bases at J, with 14 bases between.

The rearrangement uses TRBV20-1 and TRBJ2-3; D possibly corresponds to TRBD2 (5 bases). The CDR3 is 14 residues long. Germline CDR1 reads DFQATT; CDR2 reads SNEGSKA (reference sequence). V was cut by 0 bases and J by 4 bases, with 11 bases left in between. Here the CDR3 reads CSARDQRAADTQYF. DNA of the CDR3: TGCAGTGCTAGAGATCAGAGGGCCGCAGATACGCAGTATTTT.

This clonotype was picked up many times. The V gene is TRBV5-5, the J gene TRBJ2-7, with 7 bases identical to TRBD1. Germline loops: CDR1 SGHKS, CDR2 YYEKEE (reference sequence). V trimming: 2 bases; J trimming: 2 bases; junction bases outside the gene matches: 7. This CDR3 spans 15 amino acids. CDR3 loop: CASSFAGTDTYEQYF. In DNA, the CDR3 is TGTGCCAGCAGCTTCGCCGGGACAGACACCTACGAGCAGTACTTC.

This clonotype has only a few counts. The chain is built from TRBV20-1 and TRBJ2-3, with D perhaps TRBD2 (5 bases). The CDR3 totals 14 residues. CDR1 is DFQATT and CDR2 is SNEGSKA in the germline V gene (reference sequence). V shed 6 bases and J shed 1 base, with 14 bases lying between them. CDR3 sequence: CSAKVLEGTDTQYF. The CDR3 nucleotides read TGCAGTGCCAAGGTACTAGAAGGCACAGATACGCAGTATTTT.

The chain is built from TRBV3-1 and TRBJ2-7; D not certain. Germline V gives CDR1 LGHDT, CDR2 YNNKEL (reference sequence). Trimming took off 1 base at V and 3 bases at J, with 10 bases between the two ends. This CDR3 contains 14 residues. The CDR3 spells CASSQGGIIYEQYF. The DNA for the CDR3 is TGTGCCAGCAGCCAAGGTGGGATTATCTACGAGCAGTACTTC.

The CDR3 DNA reads TGTGCCAGCCTAAGGCCCAGCGGGAGTTACGAGCAGTACTTC. It specifies CASLRPSGSYEQYF. This rearrangement joins TRBV12-3 or TRBV12-4 to TRBJ2-7, with 8 bases fitting TRBD2. The CDR3 has 14 residues. V dropped 8 bases and J dropped 4; count of bases not matched to a gene: 10.

This clonotype has just a few counts. The chain employs TRBV18 and TRBJ1-5, with 8 bases aligning to TRBD1. V was pared by 6 bases and J by 0 bases, with 4 bases of the junction left unmatched. Per the germline V gene, CDR1 is KGHSH and CDR2 is LQKENI. This CDR3 comprises 15 residues. CDR3 nucleotides: TGTGCCAGCTCGTCTCAGGGGGCTAGCAATCAGCCCCAGCATTTT. Encoded protein: CASSSQGASNQPQHF.

The chain uses TRBV4-2 and TRBJ1-4; D perhaps matches TRBD1 (6 bases). Germline loops: CDR1 LGHNA, CDR2 YNFKEQ. The CDR3 covers 16 residues. With 1 base removed from V and 6 bases from J, the gap between germline ends came to 15 bases. CDR3 sequence: CASSQAATGLDEKLFF. In DNA, the CDR3 is TGTGCCAGCAGCCAAGCTGCTACAGGGCTGGATGAAAAACTGTTTTTT.

This clonotype was seen more than once but under ten times. The rearrangement uses TRBV29-1 and TRBJ1-5; D may be TRBD1 (5 bases). This CDR3 is 13 amino acids long. Trimming left V 5 bases short and J 5 bases short, with 13 bases between. Germline V lookup: CDR1 SQVTM, CDR2 ANQGSEA. CDR3 nucleotides: TGCAGCGTTCTTCAGGGTTCGGATCAGCCCCAGCATTTT. Translating it yields CSVLQGSDQPQHF.

This clonotype was found a few times. The gene calls are TRBV7-9 and TRBJ2-3; 7 bases align to TRBD2. Germline assignment: CDR1 SEHNR and CDR2 FQNEAQ (reference sequence). The CDR3 has 16 residues. V lost 4 bases to trimming and J lost 1 base; unmatched junction nucleotides: 8. The CDR3 reads CASSYSSLAGTDTQYF. As DNA, the CDR3 is TGTGCCAGCAGCTACTCCAGCCTAGCGGGCACAGATACGCAGTATTTT.

The chain has TRBV12-3 or TRBV12-4 and TRBJ2-6; the D gene is possibly TRBD1 (6 bases). V was trimmed by 3 bases and J by 0 bases, leaving 12 bases between them. The CDR3 sequence is 17 residues long. The chain's CDR3 is CASSFQGLSSGANVLTF. The CDR3 coding sequence is TGTGCCAGCAGTTTCCAGGGGCTAAGCTCTGGGGCCAACGTCCTGACTTTC.

This clonotype has only a few counts. The gene calls are TRBV20-1 and TRBJ1-6, with 7 bases identical to TRBD1. Trimming at V came to 0 bases and at J to 8 bases, leaving 7 bases not matched to a gene. This CDR3 is built from 15 residues. Germline CDR1 DFQATT, CDR2 SNEGSKA (reference sequence). CDR3 nucleotides: TGCAGTGCTAGAGATCCGGGACAGCCTGATTCACCCCTCCACTTT. Its translation is CSARDPGQPDSPLHF.

This sequence joins TRBV4-3 and TRBJ2-3, with 10 bases that match TRBD2. The germline V gene encodes CDR1 LGHNA and CDR2 YSLEER. J was trimmed by 6 bases and V by 1 base; bases with no gene match: 4. The CDR3 totals 15 residues. CDR3: CASSQGLAGMDTQYF. The CDR3 bases are TGCGCCAGCAGCCAAGGACTAGCGGGCATGGATACGCAGTATTTT.

A few counts support this clonotype. The V gene is TRBV5-1, the J gene TRBJ2-6; D gene unclear. Germline-derived CDR1 and CDR2 are SGHRS and YFSETQ. The V end was cut by 0 bases, the J end by 0 bases, with 7 bases between. The CDR3 length is 16 residues. The CDR3 DNA sequence: TGCGCCAGCAGCTTGGCTCCGGTCTCTGGGGCCAACGTCCTGACTTTC. Translation: CASSLAPVSGANVLTF.

This clonotype was recorded at least ten times. This chain uses TRBV5-6 with TRBJ2-3; D is unresolved. Germline V gene sequence: CDR1 SGHDT, CDR2 YYEEEE. V gave up 4 bases and J gave up 6 bases, with 21 bases separating them. The CDR3 spans 16 residues. CDR3 nucleotides: TGTGCCAGCAGCCCTAGGTTGATTAGAGTCGCCGATACGCAGTATTTT. It specifies CASSPRLIRVADTQYF.

This clonotype showed up just a few times. The chain employs TRBV7-2 and TRBJ2-5; D gene ambiguous. CDR3 size: 14 residues. Germline values: CDR1 SGHTA, CDR2 FQGNSA. V lost 0 bases, J lost 3 bases, and 8 bases lay in between. The CDR3 bases are TGTGCCAGCAGCTTAGCGCCCATGGAAGAGACCCAGTACTTC. Its protein product is CASSLAPMEETQYF. The full variable domain, completed using reference TRBV7-2 and TRBJ2-5, is GAGVSQSPSNKVTEKGKDVELRCDPISGHTALYWYRQSLGQGLEFLIYFQGNSAPDKSGLPSDRFSAERTGGSVSTLTIQRTQQEDSAVYLCASSLAPMEETQYFGPGTRLLVL.

This clonotype was found a few times. V gene TRBV2 combines with J gene TRBJ2-7, with D perhaps being TRBD1 or TRBD2 (5 bases each). This CDR3 is built from 14 residues. The V and J ends lost 6 bases and 2 bases respectively, with 14 bases between them. Germline lookup yields CDR1 SNHLY and CDR2 FYNNEI. Here the CDR3 DNA reads TGTGCCAGCAGGACCGGGACGGCCACCTACGAGCAGTACTTC. Amino acid sequence: CASRTGTATYEQYF.

Ten or more counts support this clonotype. The CDR3 reads CASSLGGTGVSYNEQFF. The CDR3 bases are TGTGCCAGCAGCTTGGGGGGGACAGGGGTGTCCTACAATGAGCAGTTCTTC. The chain recombines TRBV7-9 with TRBJ2-1; 10 positions agree with TRBD1. The germline V gene encodes CDR1 SEHNR and CDR2 FQNEAQ (reference sequence). This CDR3 comprises 17 residues. The J segment lost 1 base and the V segment lost 3 bases, leaving 6 bases of the junction unmatched.

The chain recombines TRBV27 with TRBJ1-5; 7 positions agree with TRBD1. Germline lookup yields CDR1 MNHEY and CDR2 SMNVEV (reference sequence). The ends lost 4 bases at V and 6 bases at J; junction bases unmatched: 21. CDR3 length equals 19 residues. The CDR3 bases are TGTGCCAGCAGTTCCTTAATGGCCATAACAGGGGATCGTCGTCAGCCCCAGCATTTT. It encodes CASSSLMAITGDRRQPQHF.

This clonotype turned up a few times. The CDR3 sequence: CASSLGLAGAKFF. Written as DNA, the CDR3 is TGCGCCAGCAGCTTGGGACTAGCGGGAGCCAAGTTCTTC. The chain combines TRBV5-1 with TRBJ2-1; TRBD2 agrees at 12 bases. Germline values: CDR1 SGHRS, CDR2 YFSETQ. CDR3 size: 13 residues. J was trimmed by 14 bases and V by 0 bases; bases with no gene match: 3.

The J gene is TRBJ2-7, the V gene TRBV30; a weak D match, TRBD2 (6 bases). V lost 8 bases and J lost 1, with 9 bases in between. The germline gives CDR1 GTSNPN, CDR2 SVGIG (reference sequence). This CDR3 has 11 amino acids. CDR3 nucleotides: TGTGCCGGGGACTTATCCTACGAGCAGTACTTC. Its protein product is CAGDLSYEQYF.

This clonotype occurred a few times. V usage is TRBV5-1 and J usage is TRBJ1-6, with 11 bases identical to TRBD1. CDR3 length: 12 amino acids. Per the germline V gene, CDR1 is SGHRS and CDR2 is YFSETQ. Germline trimming cut 3 bases from V and 14 bases from J; bases unmatched to any gene: 1. The CDR3 protein is CASSWDRGALHF. CDR3 DNA: TGCGCCAGCAGCTGGGACAGGGGGGCCCTCCACTTT.

A few counts support this clonotype. V gene TRBV7-3 combines with J gene TRBJ1-3; D gene uncertain. CDR3 size: 14 residues. The germline V gene has CDR1 SGHTA and CDR2 FQGTGA. The ends were cut back, 6 bases at V and 0 bases at J, with 9 bases in the middle. CDR3 loop: CASRESGSGNTIYF. CDR3 nucleotides: TGTGCCAGCAGGGAGTCCGGCTCTGGAAACACCATATATTTT. The full variable domain, its missing parts supplied by reference TRBV7-3 and TRBJ1-3, is GAGVSQTPSNKVTEKGKYVELRCDPISGHTALYWYRQSLGQGPEFLIYFQGTGAADDSGLPNDRFFAVRPEGSVSTLKIQRTERGDSAVYLCASRESGSGNTIYFGEGSWLTVV.

This rearrangement joins TRBV19 to TRBJ1-6, with D perhaps TRBD1 (5 bases). CDR1 is LNHDA and CDR2 is SQIVND in the germline V gene (reference sequence). The CDR3 totals 16 residues. V was cut by 7 bases and J by 0 bases, with 13 bases left in between. As DNA, the CDR3 is TGTGCCAGTACATGGGACGCGAGCTCCTATAATTCACCCCTCCACTTT. It is translated as CASTWDASSYNSPLHF.

The chain uses TRBV28 and TRBJ2-5; 9 positions match TRBD2. The junction had 5 bases not matched to a gene; V was cut back by 4 bases and J by 5 bases. This CDR3 has 14 residues. Germline V CDR1 and CDR2: MDHEN, SYDVKM. CDR3 loop: CASSWASGTETQYF. In DNA form, the CDR3 reads TGTGCCAGCAGTTGGGCTAGCGGGACGGAGACCCAGTACTTC.

With respect to this clonotype: This may come from a read error, since a much larger clone is one base off. The gene calls are TRBV5-1 and TRBJ2-1; tentatively, D is TRBD1 (5 bases). V lost 3 bases and J 5 bases, leaving 6 bases between the germline ends. The V gene's germline CDR1 is SGHRS and CDR2 YFSETQ. The CDR3 has 12 amino acids. This CDR3 reads CASSSTDNEQFF. The CDR3 nucleotides read TGCGCCAGCAGCTCGACAGACAATGAGCAGTTCTTC.

In this sample, this clonotype turned up many times. The V gene is TRBV24-1, the J gene TRBJ2-2, with 9 bases that match TRBD1. Germline lookup yields CDR1 KGHDR and CDR2 SFDVKD. V shed 4 bases, J shed 5 bases, and the junction held 10 bases outside the gene matches. CDR3 length: 17 residues. CDR3 amino acids: CATSDQQGTGKTGELFF. CDR3 coding DNA: TGTGCCACCAGTGACCAGCAAGGGACAGGGAAGACCGGGGAGCTGTTTTTT.

Ten or more counts support this clonotype. The chain recombines TRBV6-6 with TRBJ2-7; 11 bases are a match to TRBD1. This CDR3 comprises 14 residues. V shed 6 bases, J shed 0 bases, and the junction held 1 base outside the gene matches. Germline values: CDR1 MNHNY, CDR2 SVGAGI (reference sequence). CDR3 region: CASRGQGVSYEQYF. In nucleotides, the CDR3 is TGTGCCAGCAGGGGACAGGGGGTCTCCTACGAGCAGTACTTC.